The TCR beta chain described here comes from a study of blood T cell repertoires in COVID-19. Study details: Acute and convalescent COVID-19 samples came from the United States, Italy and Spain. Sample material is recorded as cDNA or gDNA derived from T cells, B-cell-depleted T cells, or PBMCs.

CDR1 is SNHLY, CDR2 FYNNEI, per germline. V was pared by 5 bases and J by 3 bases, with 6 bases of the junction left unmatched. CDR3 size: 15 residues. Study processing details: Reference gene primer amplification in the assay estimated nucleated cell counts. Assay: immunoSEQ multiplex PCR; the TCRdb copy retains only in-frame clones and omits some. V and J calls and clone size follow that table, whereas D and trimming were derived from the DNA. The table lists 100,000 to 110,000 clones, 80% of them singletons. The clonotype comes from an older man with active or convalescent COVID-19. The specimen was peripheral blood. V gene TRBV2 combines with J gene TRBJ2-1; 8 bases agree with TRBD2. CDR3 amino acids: CASSTPGLGYNEQFF. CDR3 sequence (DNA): TGTGCCAGCAGTACGCCGGGACTAGGCTACAATGAGCAGTTCTTC.